This is a list of T cell receptor beta chains from one sample in a study of blood T cell repertoires in COVID-19. Sequenced by immunoSEQ multiplex PCR; TCRdb stores in-frame clones only, minus some. The table records 100,000 or so clones, about 90% of them present only once. Sequenced input: peripheral blood. The receptors here all came from a man aged 25 to 45 in a cohort sampled during active COVID-19. The CDR3 runs from the conserved cysteine through the conserved F or W. A D gene is named only where the DNA matches it firmly. Clone size is given for some rows only: seen once, a few or many times, or a class if the clone is expanded.

size: -
J: TRBJ2-3
D: -
V: TRBV24-1
DNA: TGTGCCACCAGCCTCCCCATCGGGACGCAGTATTTT
CDR3: CATSLPIGTQYF

size: few
J: TRBJ1-2
D: -
V: TRBV2
DNA: TGTGCCAGCAGTGGTCCCAGCGGTGGCTACACCTTC
CDR3: CASSGPSGGYTF

size: -
J: TRBJ2-7
D: -
V: TRBV7-2
DNA: TGTGCCAGCAGCTTAGACTACAGGGCCTCGGGGGAGCAGTACTTC
CDR3: CASSLDYRASGEQYF

size: -
J: TRBJ2-2
D: -
V: TRBV28
DNA: TGTGCCAGCAGTTTGGGGGGACCCTCCGGGGAGCTGTTTTTT
CDR3: CASSLGGPSGELFF

size: once
J: TRBJ2-7
D: -
V: TRBV28
DNA: TGTGCCAGCAGTTTGGGGGGTTCCTACGAGCAGTACTTC
CDR3: CASSLGGSYEQYF

size: -
J: TRBJ1-1
D: -
V: TRBV5-6
DNA: TGTGCCAGCAGCTTGTTTCGCGCAGGGGTTATTGGTACTGAAGCTTTCTTT
CDR3: CASSLFRAGVIGTEAFF

size: -
J: TRBJ2-2
D: TRBD2
V: TRBV6-5
DNA: TGTGCCAGCAGTACGCTAGCGGGGGGGTCCGGGGAGCTGTTTTTT
CDR3: CASSTLAGGSGELFF

size: -
J: TRBJ2-1
D: TRBD2
V: TRBV11-3
DNA: TGTGCCAGCAGCTTAGCTTCTAGCGGGGTTAAAAATGAGCAGTTCTTC
CDR3: CASSLASSGVKNEQFF

size: -
J: TRBJ1-1
D: -
V: TRBV18
DNA: TGTGCCAGCTCACACTCGAGCAGGGAAGGAACAGCTTTCTTT
CDR3: CASSHSSREGTAFF

size: -
J: TRBJ1-6
D: -
V: TRBV5-1
DNA: TGCGCCAGCAGCTTAGTCAAAGGGGCCGACAATCTCCTCTATAATTCACCCCTCCACTTT
CDR3: CASSLVKGADNLLYNSPLHF

size: few
J: TRBJ1-1
D: -
V: TRBV5-1
DNA: TGCGCCAGCAGCAAGGGACAGAACACTGAAGCTTTCTTT
CDR3: CASSKGQNTEAFF

size: once
J: TRBJ1-2
D: -
V: TRBV6-5
DNA: TGTGCCAGCAGTTACCTCACCCCGGCCACAGATTATGGCTACACCTTC
CDR3: CASSYLTPATDYGYTF

size: -
J: TRBJ1-3
D: -
V: TRBV12-3/TRBV12-4
DNA: TGTGCCAGCAGTTTATCAGTCGGGAACACCATATATTTT
CDR3: CASSLSVGNTIYF

size: -
J: TRBJ2-7
D: TRBD2
V: TRBV4-2
DNA: TGTGCCAGCAGCCAAGGATCGTTAGCGGGGAAGTACGAGCAGTACTTC
CDR3: CASSQGSLAGKYEQYF

size: -
J: TRBJ2-1
D: -
V: TRBV15
DNA: TGTGCCACCAGCAGAGTTGGAGGACCCTACAATGAGCAGTTCTTC
CDR3: CATSRVGGPYNEQFF

size: -
J: TRBJ2-1
D: TRBD2
V: TRBV24-1
DNA: TGTGCCACCAGTGACCGGGGACTAGCCGTCAATGAGCAGTTCTTC
CDR3: CATSDRGLAVNEQFF

size: -
J: TRBJ1-1
D: TRBD1
V: TRBV10-1
DNA: TGCGCCAGCAGCCCAGACAGGGGGCGAGCTGAAGCTTTCTTT
CDR3: CASSPDRGRAEAFF

size: few
J: TRBJ2-5
D: TRBD1
V: TRBV19
DNA: TGTGCCAGTAGTATTTTGTCTGTCTCAGGGGGCGCGATGAAGACCCAGTACTTC
CDR3: CASSILSVSGGAMKTQYF

size: -
J: TRBJ1-4
D: -
V: TRBV28
DNA: TGTGCCAGCAGTTTGACAGGTCGTGTTGAAAAACTGTTTTTT
CDR3: CASSLTGRVEKLFF

size: -
J: TRBJ1-1
D: -
V: TRBV10-3
DNA: TGTGCCATCAGTGAGTCCCGGCAGGGGAACACTGAAGCTTTCTTT
CDR3: CAISESRQGNTEAFF

size: -
J: TRBJ1-2
D: -
V: TRBV12-3/TRBV12-4
DNA: TGTGCCAGCAGCCCTGGACAATCCTATGGCTACACCTTC
CDR3: CASSPGQSYGYTF

size: -
J: TRBJ1-1
D: -
V: TRBV13
DNA: TGTGCCAGCAGCCTGGCGACCGGGATCCTAGGGAACACTGAAGCTTTCTTT
CDR3: CASSLATGILGNTEAFF

size: -
J: TRBJ2-1
D: -
V: TRBV6-6
DNA: TGTGCCAGCAGTTACCGTGGACAGTCCTACAATGAGCAGTTCTTC
CDR3: CASSYRGQSYNEQFF

size: -
J: TRBJ2-5
D: TRBD2
V: TRBV11-2
DNA: TGTGCCAGCAGCTTACTGGGCGGGGGGCTCCAAGAGACCCAGTACTTC
CDR3: CASSLLGGGLQETQYF

size: -
J: TRBJ2-5
D: -
V: TRBV18
DNA: TGTGCCAGCTCACCCAGCCAAGAGACCCAGTACTTC
CDR3: CASSPSQETQYF

size: -
J: TRBJ1-2
D: TRBD1
V: TRBV28
DNA: TGTGCCAGCAGTTTATCAGGGGGCGGCTACACCTTC
CDR3: CASSLSGGGYTF

size: -
J: TRBJ1-4
D: -
V: TRBV6-6
DNA: TGTGCCAGCACCTTTCAGGGGAAACTGTTTTTT
CDR3: CASTFQGKLFF

size: -
J: TRBJ2-1
D: -
V: TRBV12-3/TRBV12-4
DNA: TGTGCCAGCACGCGGGGCAACTACAATGAGCAGTTCTTC
CDR3: CASTRGNYNEQFF

size: once
J: TRBJ2-5
D: TRBD2
V: TRBV12-3/TRBV12-4
DNA: TGTGCCAGCAGCCCAAGCGGGGACGAGACCCAGTACTTC
CDR3: CASSPSGDETQYF

size: -
J: TRBJ2-3
D: TRBD2
V: TRBV5-1
DNA: TGCGCCAGCAGCTCATCGAGCGGGGGGGCCATAGATACGCAGTATTTT
CDR3: CASSSSSGGAIDTQYF

size: -
J: TRBJ2-5
D: -
V: TRBV18
DNA: TGTGCCAGCTCACCATCCGCGAATTCCCAAGAGACCCAGTACTTC
CDR3: CASSPSANSQETQYF

size: -
J: TRBJ1-2
D: -
V: TRBV4-1
DNA: TGCGCCAGCAGCCAAACCGAGGAGATGAACTATGGCTACACCTTC
CDR3: CASSQTEEMNYGYTF

size: few
J: TRBJ2-5
D: TRBD1
V: TRBV3-1/TRBV3-2
DNA: TGTGCCAGCAGCCCTCTAGAGAGGGGGCCGGGAGAGACCCAGTACTTC
CDR3: CASSPLERGPGETQYF

size: few
J: TRBJ2-7
D: -
V: TRBV3-1/TRBV3-2
DNA: TGTGCCAGCAGCGAAATAACCGGGACTCCTTCCTACGAGCAGTACTTC
CDR3: CASSEITGTPSYEQYF

size: -
J: TRBJ2-3
D: TRBD2
V: TRBV10-3
DNA: TGTGCCATCAGTGAGTCTAGCGGGGGGGCCGGTAGCACAGATACGCAGTATTTT
CDR3: CAISESSGGAGSTDTQYF

size: -
J: TRBJ1-2
D: -
V: TRBV14
DNA: TGTGCCAGCAGCCAAGTCGACGGATTCCGGGGTCTCTTTGGCTACACCTTC
CDR3: CASSQVDGFRGLFGYTF

size: -
J: TRBJ2-7
D: TRBD2
V: TRBV4-1
DNA: TGCGCCAGCAGACCAACTAGCGATCGGGGCTACGAGCAGTACTTC
CDR3: CASRPTSDRGYEQYF

size: once
J: TRBJ2-3
D: -
V: TRBV4-3
DNA: TGCGCCAGCAGCCAAGAGGTACAGGGCCCAGATACGCAGTATTTT
CDR3: CASSQEVQGPDTQYF

size: -
J: TRBJ2-5
D: -
V: TRBV5-8
DNA: TGTGCCAGCAGCCGTCGGACAGTCCAAGAGACCCAGTACTTC
CDR3: CASSRRTVQETQYF

size: -
J: TRBJ2-1
D: TRBD2
V: TRBV6-5
DNA: TGTGCCAGCAGCCGATCTAGCGGCTCCTACAATGAGCAGTTCTTC
CDR3: CASSRSSGSYNEQFF

size: -
J: TRBJ1-5
D: -
V: TRBV7-2
DNA: TGTGCCAGCAGCTTGCAGGGAGTAGCGGGCAATCAGCCCCAGCATTTT
CDR3: CASSLQGVAGNQPQHF

size: -
J: TRBJ2-6
D: -
V: TRBV28
DNA: TGTGCCAGCAGTTTTCAGGGAATTTGGAGTTCTGGGGCCAACGTCCTGACTTTC
CDR3: CASSFQGIWSSGANVLTF